The 31 T cell receptor beta chains in this list originate from one sample, sequenced in a study of OX40 agonist ivuxolimab in advanced cancers. Generated by immunoSEQ multiplex PCR, the TCRdb table keeps only in-frame clones and is missing some. This table has 15,000 to 20,000 clones, less than 85% appearing once. The material was CD4+ or CD8+ T cells sorted from blood, obtained in a trial of the OX40 agonist ivuxolimab. The receptors were gathered from an adult with an advanced solid tumor such as melanoma, head and neck, liver or kidney cancer.

Only one count was recorded for this clone. The V call is TRBV19, the J call TRBJ1-5, with 9 bases matching TRBD1. Germline lookup yields CDR1 LNHDA and CDR2 SQIVND (reference sequence). Trimming removed 6 bases from V and 10 bases from J; junction bases left unmatched: 13. The CDR3 is 15 residues long. In nucleotides, the CDR3 is TGTGCCAGTAGGACAGGGGGGGATCGTATGGAACCCCAGCATTTT. Its translation: CASRTGGDRMEPQHF.

The rearrangement joins TRBV10-3 to TRBJ2-7, with 11 positions matching TRBD2. Germline V lookup: CDR1 ENHRY, CDR2 SYGVKD. There are 15 residues in the CDR3. V gave up 2 bases and J gave up 4 bases; unmatched junction bases: 4. CDR3 residues: CAISETSGSWYEQYF. The CDR3 bases are TGTGCCATCAGTGAGACTAGCGGGAGTTGGTACGAGCAGTACTTC.

This chain connects TRBV7-3 to TRBJ2-2, with 9 bases matching TRBD2. This CDR3 has 16 amino acids. Germline V gives CDR1 SGHTA, CDR2 FQGTGA. V dropped 1 base and J dropped 5; count of bases not matched to a gene: 5. CDR3 nucleotide sequence: TGTGCCAGCAGCTTAATAGCGGGAGTCGGGACCGGGGAGCTGTTTTTT. Translation: CASSLIAGVGTGELFF.

The chain carries TRBV7-6 and TRBJ2-3; weak D call: TRBD1 (6 bases). Germline CDR1 SGHVS, CDR2 FNYEAQ. The V end was cut by 1 base, the J end by 14 bases, with 16 bases between. The CDR3 loop spans 13 amino acids. CDR3 DNA sequence: TGTGCCAGCAGCTTAGGGGGGCAGGCCCACCCGTATTTT. This gives the protein CASSLGGQAHPYF. The complete variable domain, with remaining parts taken from reference TRBV7-6 and TRBJ2-3, reads GAGVSQSPRYKVTKRGQDVALRCDPISGHVSLYWYRQALGQGPEFLTYFNYEAQQDKSGLPNDRFSAERPEGSISTLTIQRTEQRDSAMYRCASSLGGQAHPYFGPGTRLTVL.

V and J are TRBV27 and TRBJ2-1, with 8 bases identical to TRBD1. The CDR3 loop spans 14 amino acids. With V trimmed by 4 bases and J by 7 bases, 6 bases remained unmatched. Germline values: CDR1 MNHEY, CDR2 SMNVEV (reference sequence). CDR3 nucleotides: TGTGCCAGCAGTTCCGGGACAGGTGGAAATGAGCAGTTCTTC. It specifies CASSSGTGGNEQFF.

In DNA, the CDR3 is TGTGCCAGCAGCTCGACAGGTACCTACGAGCAGTACTTC. Its translation is CASSSTGTYEQYF. The rearrangement uses TRBV7-2 and TRBJ2-7, with D perhaps TRBD1 (6 bases). The germline V gene has CDR1 SGHTA and CDR2 FQGNSA. The CDR3 covers 13 residues. Trimming shortened V by 4 bases and J by 2 bases, and 9 bases separated the two germline ends.

The chain joins TRBV15 to TRBJ2-1; weak D call: TRBD2 (5 bases). V was clipped by 1 base and J by 10 bases, with 17 bases between them. The CDR3 runs 15 residues. Germline V gives CDR1 LNHNV, CDR2 YYDKDF (reference sequence). For the CDR3, the DNA is TGTGCCACCAGCAGAGGCTCTGACGCCTCGGGAGAGCAGTTCTTC. Protein product: CATSRGSDASGEQFF.

The chain combines TRBV4-3 with TRBJ2-1; 7 bases are a match to TRBD1. The J segment lost 2 bases and the V segment lost 0 bases, leaving 4 bases of the junction unmatched. The CDR3 has 16 amino acids. Germline V gene data show CDR1 as LGHNA and CDR2 as YSLEER. In DNA, the CDR3 is TGCGCCAGCAGCCAAGATGGTACAGGGGCCTACAATGAGCAGTTCTTC. This gives the protein CASSQDGTGAYNEQFF.

This chain links TRBV5-6 with TRBJ1-4, with D tentatively TRBD1 (6 bases). The CDR3 length is 16 residues. From germline, CDR1 is SGHDT and CDR2 YYEEEE. The V gene lost 3 bases and the J gene lost 3 bases, with 15 bases spanning the gap. This CDR3 reads CASSSGGGIANEKLFF. The CDR3 DNA reads as TGTGCCAGCAGCTCGGGAGGGGGTATCGCTAATGAAAAACTGTTTTTT.

The chain links TRBV29-1 to TRBJ2-7; unclear D gene. V lost 4 bases to trimming and J lost 3 bases, with 13 bases between them. Germline V gives CDR1 SQVTM, CDR2 ANQGSEA. CDR3 size: 13 residues. In DNA, the CDR3 is TGCAGCGTTGTAGGCCGAGCCCACTACGAGCAGTACTTC. It encodes CSVVGRAHYEQYF.

V gene TRBV6-1 combines with J gene TRBJ1-3, with a tentative D call TRBD1 (5 bases). Trimming stripped 2 bases from V and 0 bases from J, with 17 bases between. Per the germline V gene, CDR1 is MNHNS and CDR2 is SASEGT. This CDR3 is 18 amino acids long. The CDR3 region is CASSERGRQTPSGNTIYF. Written as DNA, the CDR3 is TGTGCCAGCAGTGAAAGGGGACGGCAGACTCCCTCTGGAAACACCATATATTTT.

This chain links TRBV6-4 with TRBJ2-2, with D perhaps being TRBD1 or TRBD2 (5 bases each). This CDR3 is 14 amino acids long. Germline lookup yields CDR1 MRHNA and CDR2 SNTAGT. V was clipped by 2 bases and J by 7 bases, with 11 bases between them. CDR3 sequence: CASSDVGVGGELFF. CDR3 DNA sequence: TGTGCCAGCAGTGACGTGGGGGTCGGCGGGGAGCTGTTTTTT.

The CDR3: CASSFSGRAYNEQFF. The CDR3 DNA follows: TGTGCCAGCAGTTTTAGCGGGAGGGCCTACAATGAGCAGTTCTTC. The chain has TRBV27 and TRBJ2-1, with 11 bases identical to TRBD2. CDR1 MNHEY and CDR2 SMNVEV come from the germline V gene (reference sequence). V dropped 3 bases and J dropped 2; count of bases not matched to a gene: 0. This CDR3 has 15 amino acids.

The genes are TRBV5-4 and TRBJ2-7; D might be TRBD1 or TRBD2, each matching 6 bases. CDR1 is SGHNT, CDR2 YYREEE, per germline (reference sequence). V lost 0 bases, J lost 3 bases, and 13 bases lay in between. This CDR3 comprises 15 residues. CDR3 protein: CASSLAGAPYYEQYF. DNA for the CDR3: TGTGCCAGCAGCTTGGCGGGGGCGCCGTACTACGAGCAGTACTTC.

As regards this clone: The sample has other DNA sequences that encode this CDR3 too. The chain employs TRBV4-2 and TRBJ2-1; maybe TRBD2 (6 bases). CDR1 and CDR2 (germline): LGHNA, YNFKEQ. V was trimmed by 0 bases and J by 3 bases, leaving 9 bases between them. This CDR3 is built from 15 residues. In nucleotides, the CDR3 is TGTGCCAGCAGCCAAGATAAGGGAGGCTACAATGAGCAGTTCTTC. Translating gives CASSQDKGGYNEQFF.

V is TRBV6-1 and J is TRBJ2-2; possibly TRBD2 for D (6 bases). This CDR3 region has 19 residues. Germline CDR1 and CDR2: MNHNS and SASEGT. V was clipped by 3 bases and J by 5 bases, with 25 bases between them. The CDR3 nucleotides read TGTGCCAGCAGTGACCTGGACGTCAGACTAGTTAGTGGGACCGGGGAGCTGTTTTTT. Translation gives CASSDLDVRLVSGTGELFF.

This chain links TRBV5-4 with TRBJ1-4; TRBD1 matches at 7 bases. CDR3 length: 15 amino acids. The J segment lost 6 bases and the V segment lost 2 bases, leaving 7 bases of the junction unmatched. Germline loops: CDR1 SGHNT, CDR2 YYREEE (reference sequence). As DNA, the CDR3 is TGTGCCAGCAGCTTTGCCACCGGACAGGATGAAAAACTGTTTTTT. It codes for CASSFATGQDEKLFF.

This clone came up once. The chain is built from TRBV5-1 and TRBJ2-3, with 15 bases lining up with TRBD2. V dropped 0 bases and J dropped 2; count of bases not matched to a gene: 1. This CDR3 contains 17 residues. Germline CDR1 SGHRS, CDR2 YFSETQ. DNA of the CDR3: TGCGCCAGCAGCTTGGGGACTAGCGGGAGGGCCACAGATACGCAGTATTTT. Amino acid sequence: CASSLGTSGRATDTQYF.

Sample share makes this clone medium-sized. The V gene is TRBV9, the J gene TRBJ2-1; 9 bases line up with TRBD2. This CDR3 has 15 amino acids. The ends lost 3 bases at V and 6 bases at J; junction bases unmatched: 7. Germline V lookup: CDR1 SGDLS, CDR2 YYNGEE. In nucleotides, the CDR3 is TGTGCCAGCAGCGCATCGGGACTAGCCTCCAATGAGCAGTTCTTC. This translates into CASSASGLASNEQFF.

This clone was recorded many times. V is TRBV6-1 and J is TRBJ1-5; 8 bases match TRBD1. The CDR3 spans 15 residues. CDR1 is MNHNS and CDR2 is SASEGT in the germline V gene. The V gene end was trimmed by 4 bases and the J gene end by 6 bases; junction bases not matched to a gene: 8. DNA for the CDR3: TGTGCCAGCAGTGCCCGACAGGGGTACGGTCAGCCCCAGCATTTT. Its translation is CASSARQGYGQPQHF.

This chain uses TRBV6-5 with TRBJ1-2; tentative D call: TRBD1 (5 bases). Trimming left V 1 base short and J 7 bases short, with 10 bases between. The germline V gene encodes CDR1 MNHEY and CDR2 SVGAGI. CDR3 length: 13 amino acids. The CDR3 coding sequence is TGTGCCAGCAGTTACTATGGGGCCTCTGGCTACACCTTC. Translation gives CASSYYGASGYTF.

The chain is built from TRBV7-6 and TRBJ2-5; D gene ambiguous. Germline CDR1 is SGHVS and CDR2 is FNYEAQ. This CDR3 region has 13 residues. With 6 bases removed from V and 5 bases from J, the gap between germline ends came to 13 bases. CDR3 DNA: TGTGCCAGCAGAGGACCGGCTCAGGAGACCCAGTACTTC. Translating gives CASRGPAQETQYF.

The chain carries TRBV6-6 and TRBJ1-5; D call uncertain. V lost 4 bases and J lost 1, with 8 bases in between. This CDR3 comprises 14 residues. Germline assignment: CDR1 MNHNY and CDR2 SVGAGI (reference sequence). The DNA of the CDR3 is TGTGCCAGCAGTTTGGACGGGAGCAATCAGCCCCAGCATTTT. It is translated as CASSLDGSNQPQHF.

The chain links TRBV7-9 to TRBJ2-1; D is tentatively TRBD1 or TRBD2 (7 bases each). The V gene lost 8 bases and the J gene lost 9 bases, with 20 bases spanning the gap. The CDR3 length is 14 residues. The germline gives CDR1 SEHNR, CDR2 FQNEAQ (reference sequence). As DNA, the CDR3 is TGTGCCAGCGGCAGGGGGGGCCTGCACGGTGAGCAGTTCTTC. This sequence encodes CASGRGGLHGEQFF.

The chain joins TRBV9 to TRBJ1-5; the D is unclear. This CDR3 comprises 14 residues. Trimming cost V 4 bases and J 6 bases, with 14 bases left between them. Germline loops: CDR1 SGDLS, CDR2 YYNGEE. This CDR3 reads CASSPQEWPQPQHF. The CDR3 DNA reads as TGTGCCAGCAGCCCTCAAGAGTGGCCTCAGCCCCAGCATTTT.

The chain joins TRBV11-3 to TRBJ2-7, with D possibly being TRBD2 (5 bases). The germline CDR1 and CDR2 sequences are SGHNT and YENEEA. This CDR3 region has 13 residues. V was clipped by 1 base and J by 3 bases, with 7 bases between them. CDR3 in DNA: TGTGCCAGCAGCTTAGCACGGGGCTACGAGCAGTACTTC. It specifies CASSLARGYEQYF.

This chain connects TRBV27 to TRBJ1-6; tentative D call: TRBD1 (5 bases). The CDR3 runs to 13 residues. CDR1 and CDR2 (germline): MNHEY, SMNVEV (reference sequence). The V and J ends lost 4 bases and 9 bases respectively, with 10 bases between them. DNA for the CDR3: TGTGCCAGCAGTTCGCAGGGTCGTTCACCCCTCCACTTT. Its translation: CASSSQGRSPLHF.

This clone was counted between two and nine times. The rearrangement uses TRBV5-4 and TRBJ2-7, with D unclear. Trimming took off 4 bases at V and 2 bases at J, with 7 bases between the two ends. This CDR3 is 12 amino acids long. Germline assignment: CDR1 SGHNT and CDR2 YYREEE (reference sequence). In DNA form, the CDR3 reads TGTGCCAGCAGCCTAAACACCTACGAGCAGTACTTC. Residues: CASSLNTYEQYF.

The chain combines TRBV19 with TRBJ2-7; the match to TRBD1 covers 8 bases. V gave up 6 bases and J gave up 5 bases; unmatched junction bases: 6. Germline-derived CDR1 and CDR2 are LNHDA and SQIVND (reference sequence). The CDR3 extends over 13 amino acids. The CDR3 DNA follows: TGTGCCAGTAGCGACAGGGGTTATGACGAGCAGTACTTC. As protein: CASSDRGYDEQYF.

The V and J genes are TRBV19 and TRBJ2-1, with D perhaps matching TRBD2 (6 bases). Germline CDR1 LNHDA, CDR2 SQIVND (reference sequence). Trimming removed 2 bases from V and 8 bases from J, with 13 bases in between. The CDR3 is made up of 14 amino acids. This CDR3 reads CASSIFAGEDEQFF. The CDR3 region has the DNA TGTGCCAGTAGTATATTCGCCGGGGAGGATGAGCAGTTCTTC. The whole variable domain, remainder taken from reference TRBV19 and TRBJ2-1, is DGGITQSPKYLFRKEGQNVTLSCEQNLNHDAMYWYRQDPGQGLRLIYYSQIVNDFQKGDIAEGYSVSREKKESFPLTVTSAQKNPTAFYLCASSIFAGEDEQFFGPGTRLTVL.

The chain carries TRBV15 and TRBJ1-2; D uncertain. V was clipped by 5 bases and J by 4 bases, with 23 bases between them. This CDR3 comprises 17 residues. The germline CDR1 and CDR2 sequences are LNHNV and YYDKDF (reference sequence). The CDR3, as DNA: TGTGCCACCAGCGTCGTATCAAGGTGTGGAAAGATCTATGGCTACACCTTC. As protein: CATSVVSRCGKIYGYTF.